The present T cell receptor (beta chain) was sequenced within a study of T cells in Graves' hyperthyroidism and ophthalmopathy. Hyperthyroidism of Graves' type that showed no ophthalmopathy progression within 18 months was stable. TCR beta CDR3 region amplification was performed from RNA transcripts. A set of HTBI primers served as the primers for a first-round RT-PCR of the TCR CDR3. TCRdb redid the calling of the multiplex PCR reads with MiXCR, one entry per CDR3 protein. The sample has under 350,000 distinct CDR3 sequences, 15% to 20% seen once. V lost 0 bases to trimming and J lost 5 bases, with 22 bases between them. The CDR3 spans 18 residues. From germline, CDR1 is SGHVS and CDR2 FNYEAQ. This clonotype was seen only a few times.

Sequencing was carried out using blood. This clonotype was obtained from a woman aged 45-65 years with Graves' hyperthyroidism. The V gene is TRBV7-6, the J gene TRBJ2-5; D might be TRBD1 (6 bases). CDR3 DNA sequence: TGTGCCAGCAGCTTAGCCGCTAGTCCGGGCTCGCAGGGGGAGACCCAGTACTTC. This encodes CASSLAASPGSQGETQYF.